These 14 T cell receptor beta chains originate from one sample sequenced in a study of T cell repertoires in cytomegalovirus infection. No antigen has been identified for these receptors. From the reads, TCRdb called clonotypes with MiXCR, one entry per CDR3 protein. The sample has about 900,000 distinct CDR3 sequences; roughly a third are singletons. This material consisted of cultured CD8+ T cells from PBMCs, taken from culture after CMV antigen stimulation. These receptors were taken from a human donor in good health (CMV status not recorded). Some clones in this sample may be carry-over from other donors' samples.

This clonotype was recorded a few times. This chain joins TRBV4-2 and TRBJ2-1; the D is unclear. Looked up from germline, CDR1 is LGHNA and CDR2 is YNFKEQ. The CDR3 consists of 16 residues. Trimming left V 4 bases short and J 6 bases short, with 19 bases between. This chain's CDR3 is CASSPRRQALSNEQFF. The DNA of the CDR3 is TGTGCCAGCAGCCCTCGGAGACAAGCGCTTTCCAATGAGCAGTTCTTC.

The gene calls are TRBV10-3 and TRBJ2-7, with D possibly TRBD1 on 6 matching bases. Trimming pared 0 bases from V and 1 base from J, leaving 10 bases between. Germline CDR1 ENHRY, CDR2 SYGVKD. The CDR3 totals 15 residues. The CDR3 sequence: CAISESGTQSYEQYF. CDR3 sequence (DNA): TGTGCCATCAGTGAGTCGGGGACACAGTCCTACGAGCAGTACTTC.

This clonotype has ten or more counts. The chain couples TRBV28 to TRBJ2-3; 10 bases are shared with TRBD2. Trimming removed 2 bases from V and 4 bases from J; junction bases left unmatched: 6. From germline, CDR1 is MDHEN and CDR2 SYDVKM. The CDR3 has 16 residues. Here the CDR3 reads CASSLKRGGGADTQYF. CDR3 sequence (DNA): TGTGCCAGCAGTTTAAAGCGGGGGGGCGGGGCAGATACGCAGTATTTT.

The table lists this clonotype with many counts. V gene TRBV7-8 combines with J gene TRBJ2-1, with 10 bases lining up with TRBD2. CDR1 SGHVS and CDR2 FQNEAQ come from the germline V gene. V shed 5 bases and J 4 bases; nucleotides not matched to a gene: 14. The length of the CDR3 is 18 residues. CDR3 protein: CASSPSGGGFDSYNEQFF. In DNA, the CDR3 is TGTGCCAGCAGCCCCAGCGGGGGGGGCTTTGATTCGTACAATGAGCAGTTCTTC.

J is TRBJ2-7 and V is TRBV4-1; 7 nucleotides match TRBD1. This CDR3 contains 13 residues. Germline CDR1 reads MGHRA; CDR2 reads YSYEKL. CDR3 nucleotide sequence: TGCGCCAGCAGCCAAAGTTCTGGGACAGCATTAAACGTC. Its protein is CASSQSSGTALNV.

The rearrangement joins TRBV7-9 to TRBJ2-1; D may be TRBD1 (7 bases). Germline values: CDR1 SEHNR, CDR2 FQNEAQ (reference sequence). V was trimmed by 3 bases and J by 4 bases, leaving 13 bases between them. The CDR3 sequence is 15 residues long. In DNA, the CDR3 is TGTGCCAGCAGCTTCACGACAGGGAGGTACAATGAGCAGTTCTTC. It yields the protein CASSFTTGRYNEQFF.

The chain's CDR3 is CASSPTGTGRDEQFF. The CDR3, as DNA: TGTGCCAGCAGCCCCACCGGGACAGGGAGGGATGAGCAGTTCTTC. This chain connects TRBV9 to TRBJ2-1; 9 bases agree with TRBD1. The germline gives CDR1 SGDLS, CDR2 YYNGEE. The V segment lost 4 bases and the J segment 8 bases; nucleotides outside the gene matches: 10. This CDR3 comprises 15 residues.

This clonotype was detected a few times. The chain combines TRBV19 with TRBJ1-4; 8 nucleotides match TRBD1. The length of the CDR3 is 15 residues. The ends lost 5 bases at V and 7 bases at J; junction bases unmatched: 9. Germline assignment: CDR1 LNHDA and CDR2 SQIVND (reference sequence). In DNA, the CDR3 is TGTGCCAGTAGTCCCGAGGACAGGGCAGGTGAAAAACTGTTTTTT. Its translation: CASSPEDRAGEKLFF.

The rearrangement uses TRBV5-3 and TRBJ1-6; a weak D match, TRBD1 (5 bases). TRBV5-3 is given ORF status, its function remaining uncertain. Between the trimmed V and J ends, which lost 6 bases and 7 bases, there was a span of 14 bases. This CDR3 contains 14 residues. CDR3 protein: CARNVGQPNSPLHF. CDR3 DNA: TGTGCCAGAAACGTGGGGCAGCCCAATTCACCCCTCCACTTT.

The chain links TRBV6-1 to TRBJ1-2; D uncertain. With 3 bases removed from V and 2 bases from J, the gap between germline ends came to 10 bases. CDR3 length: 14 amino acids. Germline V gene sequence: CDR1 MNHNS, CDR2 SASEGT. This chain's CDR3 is CASSDGRTNYGYTF. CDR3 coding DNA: TGTGCCAGCAGTGATGGCAGAACCAACTATGGCTACACCTTC.

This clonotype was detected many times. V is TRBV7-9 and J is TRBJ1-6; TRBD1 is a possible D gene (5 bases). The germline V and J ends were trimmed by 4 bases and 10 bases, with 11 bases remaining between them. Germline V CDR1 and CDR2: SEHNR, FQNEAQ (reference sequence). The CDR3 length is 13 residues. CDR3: CASSSRVNSPLHF. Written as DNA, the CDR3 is TGTGCCAGCAGCTCCAGGGTAAACTCACCCCTCCACTTT. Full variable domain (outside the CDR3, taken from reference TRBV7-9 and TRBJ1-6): DTGVSQNPRHKITKRGQNVTFRCDPISEHNRLYWYRQTLGQGPEFLTYFQNEAQLEKSRLLSDRFSAERPKGSFSTLEIQRTEQGDSAMYLCASSSRVNSPLHFGNGTRLTVT.

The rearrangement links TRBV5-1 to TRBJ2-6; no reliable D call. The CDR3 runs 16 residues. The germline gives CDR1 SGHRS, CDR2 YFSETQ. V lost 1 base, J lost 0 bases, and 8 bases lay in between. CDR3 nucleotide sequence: TGCGCCAGCAGCTTGTATGTTAACTCTGGGGCCAACGTCCTGACTTTC. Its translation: CASSLYVNSGANVLTF.

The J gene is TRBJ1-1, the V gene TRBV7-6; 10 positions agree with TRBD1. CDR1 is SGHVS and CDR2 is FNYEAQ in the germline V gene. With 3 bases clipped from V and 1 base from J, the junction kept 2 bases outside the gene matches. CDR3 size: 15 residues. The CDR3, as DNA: TGTGCCAGCAGCTTGGGACAGGGGAAGAACACTGAAGCTTTCTTT. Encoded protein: CASSLGQGKNTEAFF.

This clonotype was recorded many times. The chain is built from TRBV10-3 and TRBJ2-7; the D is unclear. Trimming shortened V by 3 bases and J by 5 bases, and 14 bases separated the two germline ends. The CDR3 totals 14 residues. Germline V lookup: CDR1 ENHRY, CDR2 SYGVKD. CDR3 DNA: TGTGCCATCAGTGATTTAGGTCGTCGACACGAGCAGTACTTC. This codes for CAISDLGRRHEQYF.